Below, 29 T cell receptor beta chains from the same sample are listed, as sequenced in a study of beta chain features in type 1 diabetes. Overall study results and limits: The study found moderately but significantly shorter TCRB CDR3s in all four CD4+ subsets of Type 1 diabetes patients.

Their antigens remain unidentified. Reverse transcription of all isolated RNA meant that expressed TCRB transcripts were sequenced. The repertoire was sequenced with immunoSEQ multiplex PCR; TCRdb's copy has only in-frame clones and lacks some. This table holds about 340,000 clones, roughly 12% found once. The sample consisted of naive CD4+ T cells from blood. The receptors were gathered from a woman younger than 35 with type 1 diabetes.

This rearrangement joins TRBV4-1 to TRBJ2-5; TRBD1 aligns across 9 bases. In germline, CDR1 is MGHRA, CDR2 YSYEKL. The CDR3 runs to 16 residues. The J segment lost 5 bases and the V segment lost 0 bases, leaving 7 bases of the junction unmatched. The CDR3 protein is CASSQEPNRGHETQYF. The CDR3, as DNA: TGCGCCAGCAGCCAAGAGCCTAACAGGGGGCACGAGACCCAGTACTTC.

The chain has TRBV5-1 and TRBJ2-1; TRBD1 aligns across 7 bases. This CDR3 has 14 amino acids. V lost 4 bases and J lost 4; bases outside the gene matches: 5. Germline lookup yields CDR1 SGHRS and CDR2 YFSETQ. DNA for the CDR3: TGCGCCAGCAGCCCCGGGACAGATTACAATGAGCAGTTCTTC. Amino acid sequence: CASSPGTDYNEQFF.

This clone was picked up a small number of times. The V call is TRBV7-9, the J call TRBJ2-3, with D unresolved. The length of the CDR3 is 13 residues. Looked up from germline, CDR1 is SEHNR and CDR2 is FQNEAQ (reference sequence). V lost 0 bases, J lost 6 bases, and 7 bases lay in between. The CDR3 DNA sequence: TGTGCCAGCAGCTTAGCAGCGCCGGATACGCAGTATTTT. It translates to CASSLAAPDTQYF.

This clone was observed a few times. The chain uses TRBV5-1 and TRBJ1-2; D might be TRBD1 (6 bases). Trimming took 4 bases from V and 5 from J, leaving 18 bases between them. Germline CDR1 SGHRS, CDR2 YFSETQ. The CDR3 runs 15 residues. CDR3 nucleotide sequence: TGCGCCAGCAGCCCGGGCGGGGGGGCTCGGTATGGCTACACCTTC. This encodes CASSPGGGARYGYTF.

The chain joins TRBV11-3 to TRBJ2-7; 10 bases are a match to TRBD2. CDR3 size: 15 residues. Germline V gene data show CDR1 as SGHNT and CDR2 as YENEEA. Trimming removed 3 bases from V and 3 bases from J; junction bases left unmatched: 5. The CDR3 DNA reads TGTGCCAGCAGCTTGGCTAGCGGGAGTTTCTACGAGCAGTACGTC. It encodes CASSLASGSFYEQYV.

This clone came up a few times. This chain joins TRBV5-1 and TRBJ2-1; 10 bases fit TRBD2. CDR3 length: 14 residues. Trimming cost V 5 bases and J 6 bases; bases outside gene matches: 5. Germline values: CDR1 SGHRS, CDR2 YFSETQ. CDR3 loop: CASRYLAGANEQFF. In DNA form, the CDR3 reads TGCGCCAGCAGATACCTAGCGGGAGCCAATGAGCAGTTCTTC.

This clone has just a few counts. This chain connects TRBV2 to TRBJ1-2; maybe TRBD1 (5 bases). The CDR3 extends over 14 amino acids. CDR1 and CDR2 (germline): SNHLY, FYNNEI. Between the trimmed V and J ends, which lost 10 bases and 2 bases, there was a span of 17 bases. In DNA form, the CDR3 reads TGTGCCACTGCACGGGGGTTGGGAAACTATGGCTACACCTTC. Translated, it gives CATARGLGNYGYTF.

The V gene is TRBV12-5, the J gene TRBJ2-3; 11 positions match TRBD2. The germline V gene encodes CDR1 LGHNT and CDR2 FRNRAP. J gave up 2 bases and V 6 bases, and 10 bases lay outside the gene matches. This CDR3 comprises 17 residues. The CDR3 region is CASGLTSGVLYTDTQYF. In DNA, the CDR3 is TGTGCTAGTGGGCTGACTAGCGGGGTTCTTTACACAGATACGCAGTATTTT.

The rearrangement uses TRBV10-3 and TRBJ2-1, with 10 bases lining up with TRBD2. CDR1 and CDR2 (germline): ENHRY, SYGVKD. The CDR3 sequence is 17 residues long. V gave up 4 bases and J gave up 2 bases; unmatched junction bases: 8. CDR3 protein: CAISVSSGSGAYNEQFF. CDR3 coding DNA: TGTGCCATCAGTGTATCTAGCGGGAGTGGCGCCTACAATGAGCAGTTCTTC.

The chain uses TRBV10-2 and TRBJ2-7; D may be TRBD1 (5 bases). Germline V gene data show CDR1 as WSHSY and CDR2 as SAAADI. CDR3 length: 13 residues. Trimming took 4 bases from V and 1 from J, leaving 8 bases between them. CDR3 sequence reads: CASSGQPSYEQYF. In nucleotides, the CDR3 is TGCGCCAGCAGTGGACAGCCATCCTACGAGCAGTACTTC.

A few counts support this clone. The J gene is TRBJ2-5, the V gene TRBV28; 7 bases fit TRBD1. The V segment lost 6 bases and the J segment 7 bases; nucleotides outside the gene matches: 11. Germline CDR1 reads MDHEN; CDR2 reads SYDVKM. The CDR3 consists of 14 residues. The CDR3 here is CASRLQGPQGTQYF. The CDR3, as DNA: TGTGCCAGCAGGTTACAGGGGCCCCAGGGGACCCAGTACTTC. Full variable domain (outside the CDR3, taken from reference TRBV28 and TRBJ2-5): DVKVTQSSRYLVKRTGEKVFLECVQDMDHENMFWYRQDPGLGLRLIYFSYDVKMKEKGDIPEGYSVSREKKERFSLILESASTNQTSMYLCASRLQGPQGTQYFGPGTRLLVL.

There are a few counts of this clone. The CDR3: CASSSLREGGGNYGYTF. The CDR3 DNA is TGTGCCAGCAGCTCCCTTCGTGAGGGGGGGGGAAACTATGGCTACACCTTC. The chain employs TRBV7-9 and TRBJ1-2, with a tentative D call TRBD1 (6 bases). Per germline, CDR1 SEHNR and CDR2 FQNEAQ (reference sequence). The germline V and J ends were trimmed by 4 bases and 2 bases, with 20 bases remaining between them. There are 17 residues in the CDR3.

This clone was seen a handful of times. V is TRBV30 and J is TRBJ2-2, with D possibly matching TRBD1 (6 bases). With 3 bases removed from V and 7 bases from J, the gap between germline ends came to 9 bases. CDR1 GTSNPN and CDR2 SVGIG come from the germline V gene (reference sequence). The CDR3 spans 12 residues. The CDR3 protein is CAWRRGYGELFF. As DNA, the CDR3 is TGTGCCTGGAGGAGGGGGTACGGGGAGCTGTTTTTT.

The chain joins TRBV30 to TRBJ1-2, with D unresolved. Trimming pared 4 bases from V and 7 bases from J, leaving 13 bases between. From germline, CDR1 is GTSNPN and CDR2 SVGIG (reference sequence). The CDR3 extends over 12 amino acids. The CDR3 DNA reads as TGTGCCTGGACACACATCTTCCCTGGCTACACCTTC. Encoded protein: CAWTHIFPGYTF.

This clone has a handful of counts. The gene calls are TRBV2 and TRBJ2-5; D is perhaps TRBD1 (6 bases). The CDR3 contains 13 residues. Germline assignment: CDR1 SNHLY and CDR2 FYNNEI. Trimming pared 4 bases from V and 6 bases from J, leaving 12 bases between. The CDR3 DNA reads TGTGCCAGCAGTGGGTTGGGGGCCCAGACCCAGTACTTC. This gives the protein CASSGLGAQTQYF.

This sequence joins TRBV14 and TRBJ2-1; possibly TRBD2 for D (5 bases). The CDR3 loop spans 13 amino acids. Germline loops: CDR1 SGHDN, CDR2 FVKESK. Trimming stripped 3 bases from V and 10 bases from J, with 13 bases between. This chain's CDR3 is CASSHFSAHEQFF. The CDR3 DNA is TGTGCCAGCAGCCATTTTAGCGCTCACGAGCAGTTCTTC. Looking up the rest from reference TRBV14 and TRBJ2-1 gives the full variable domain: EAGVTQFPSHSVIEKGQTVTLRCDPISGHDNLYWYRRVMGKEIKFLLHFVKESKQDESGMPNNRFLAERTGGTYSTLKVQPAELEDSGVYFCASSHFSAHEQFFGPGTRLTVL.

A few counts support this clone. V usage is TRBV15 and J usage is TRBJ2-2; D not certain. CDR3 size: 15 residues. With 4 bases removed from V and 3 bases from J, the gap between germline ends came to 12 bases. Germline CDR1 LNHNV, CDR2 YYDKDF (reference sequence). In DNA form, the CDR3 reads TGTGCCACCAGCAAACCAAACAGCTACACCGGGGAGCTGTTTTTT. Translating it yields CATSKPNSYTGELFF.

This clone was recorded a few times. The chain couples TRBV10-3 to TRBJ2-7, with 11 bases identical to TRBD1. Germline trimming cut 2 bases from V and 0 bases from J; bases unmatched to any gene: 9. CDR3 length equals 18 residues. CDR1 and CDR2 (germline): ENHRY, SYGVKD. CDR3 nucleotides: TGTGCCATCAGTGAGAAGGACAGGGGGCGAGGAAGCTCCTACGAGCAGTACGTC. This codes for CAISEKDRGRGSSYEQYV.

The chain combines TRBV29-1 with TRBJ1-2; D ambiguous. The V end lost 0 bases, the J end lost 4 bases, and 12 bases lay between the germline ends. The germline V gene has CDR1 SQVTM and CDR2 ANQGSEA. This CDR3 contains 14 residues. The CDR3 bases are TGCAGCGTTGAAGAGGCCCGGCGGGCCTATGGCTACACCTTC. Translated: CSVEEARRAYGYTF.

The chain couples TRBV7-2 to TRBJ1-4; D not resolved. The CDR3 is made up of 15 amino acids. The V gene lost 4 bases and the J gene lost 0 bases, with 9 bases spanning the gap. Germline CDR1 is SGHTA and CDR2 is FQGNSA. This CDR3 reads CASSSVVATNEKLFF. The CDR3, as DNA: TGTGCCAGCAGCTCCGTTGTAGCAACTAATGAAAAACTGTTTTTT.

V and J are TRBV13 and TRBJ2-1; possible D gene TRBD2, 6 bases. V lost 4 bases and J lost 5, with 18 bases in between. Germline V CDR1 and CDR2: PRHDT, FYEKMQ (reference sequence). CDR3 size: 16 residues. For the CDR3, the DNA is TGTGCCAGCAGCTCCCCATCCTATAGGACTAACAATGAGCAGTTCTTC. Encoded protein: CASSSPSYRTNNEQFF.

This clone was seen more than once but under ten times. The chain is built from TRBV7-2 and TRBJ2-5; the D gene is possibly TRBD1 (6 bases). Germline V CDR1 and CDR2: SGHTA, FQGNSA. Trimming took off 5 bases at V and 3 bases at J, with 10 bases between the two ends. There are 13 residues in the CDR3. This CDR3 reads CASSAHREETQYF. CDR3 in DNA: TGTGCCAGCAGCGCCCACAGGGAAGAGACCCAGTACTTC.

The rearrangement uses TRBV9 and TRBJ2-3; D remains unclear. Germline V gene sequence: CDR1 SGDLS, CDR2 YYNGEE. This CDR3 spans 14 amino acids. Trimming took off 3 bases at V and 0 bases at J, with 8 bases between the two ends. The CDR3 region has the DNA TGTGCCAGCAGCGCACGTCGGAGCACAGATACGCAGTATTTT. Amino acids: CASSARRSTDTQYF.

This clone occurred many times. The CDR3 sequence is CASSFRSGGYNEQFF. The CDR3, as DNA: TGCGCCAGCAGCTTCCGTAGCGGGGGATACAATGAGCAGTTCTTC. This sequence joins TRBV4-3 and TRBJ2-1; the match to TRBD2 covers 9 bases. CDR1 and CDR2 from the germline V gene are LGHNA and YSLEER. V was pared by 5 bases and J by 4 bases, with 6 bases of the junction left unmatched. CDR3 length equals 15 residues.

In nucleotides, the CDR3 is TGTGCCAGCAGCGGCGGGACGAATTCCTACGAGCAGTACGTC. Residues: CASSGGTNSYEQYV. The V call is TRBV9, the J call TRBJ2-7; TRBD2 is a possible D gene (6 bases). This CDR3 has 14 residues. Germline CDR1 reads SGDLS; CDR2 reads YYNGEE. Trimming stripped 3 bases from V and 1 base from J, with 11 bases between.

V is TRBV21-1 and J is TRBJ2-7; TRBD2 is the table's D call and was not checked against the DNA. TRBV21-1 is described as a pseudogene. This CDR3 contains 19 residues. CDR3 sequence (DNA): TGTGCCAGCAGCTATAAAGGGACTAGCGTCCTCCCATGCCGTTACGAGCAGTACTTC. Translating it yields CASSYKGTSVLPCRYEQYF.

This clone was recorded a few times. CDR3 loop: CASLGSGVYNEQFF. For the CDR3, the DNA is TGTGCCAGTTTAGGTAGCGGGGTATACAATGAGCAGTTCTTC. This sequence joins TRBV19 and TRBJ2-1; 8 bases are shared with TRBD2. CDR3 length equals 14 residues. CDR1 and CDR2 from the germline V gene are LNHDA and SQIVND (reference sequence). V lost 8 bases and J lost 4; bases outside the gene matches: 7.

This clone was seen more than once but under ten times. The rearrangement links TRBV5-1 to TRBJ2-1; maybe TRBD1 (5 bases). CDR1 SGHRS and CDR2 YFSETQ come from the germline V gene. The CDR3 sequence is 12 residues long. V was cut by 3 bases and J by 9 bases, with 10 bases left in between. The chain's CDR3 is CASSSTQGEQFF. DNA of the CDR3: TGCGCCAGCAGCTCTACCCAGGGTGAGCAGTTCTTC.

This clone came up a few times. This sequence joins TRBV9 and TRBJ2-7, with D hard to call. The CDR3 spans 13 residues. Trimming shortened V by 0 bases and J by 4 bases, and 8 bases separated the two germline ends. Germline V gives CDR1 SGDLS, CDR2 YYNGEE. The CDR3 DNA sequence: TGTGCCAGCAGCGTAGGCGAACAGTACGAGCAGTACTTC. It translates to CASSVGEQYEQYF.